The next 10 T cell receptor beta chains were all read from a single sample in a study of blood T cell repertoires in COVID-19. Generated by immunoSEQ multiplex PCR, the TCRdb table keeps only in-frame clones and is missing some. The table has hundreds of thousands of clones, roughly nine tenths seen once. Sample: PBMCs or T cells enriched from blood (not recorded which). These receptors were taken from a man between 60 and 70 years old who had recovered from COVID-19.

This clone came up once. The chain has TRBV2 and TRBJ2-2; 15 bases map to TRBD2. Trimming took 9 bases from V and 4 from J; bases not matched to a gene: 3. CDR3 length equals 15 residues. CDR1 and CDR2 from the germline V gene are SNHLY and FYNNEI. CDR3 protein: CASGTSGGTTGELFF. The DNA for the CDR3 is TGTGCCAGTGGGACTAGCGGGGGGACCACCGGGGAGCTGTTTTTT.

The CDR3 nucleotides read TGTGCCACTCGGTGGGCAGGAAACACCATATATTTT. It yields the protein CATRWAGNTIYF. The gene calls are TRBV19 and TRBJ1-3, with no clear D. The germline gives CDR1 LNHDA, CDR2 SQIVND (reference sequence). This CDR3 comprises 12 residues. With 10 bases removed from V and 4 bases from J, the gap between germline ends came to 11 bases.

The rearrangement uses TRBV15 and TRBJ1-4; TRBD1 matches at 7 bases. The length of the CDR3 is 15 residues. The germline V gene encodes CDR1 LNHNV and CDR2 YYDKDF (reference sequence). Trimming at V came to 2 bases and at J to 4 bases, leaving 4 bases not matched to a gene. CDR3 amino acids: CATSRRQGSNEKLFF. CDR3 nucleotide sequence: TGTGCCACCAGCAGAAGACAGGGAAGTAATGAAAAACTGTTTTTT.

V gene TRBV29-1 combines with J gene TRBJ1-1; TRBD1 might be the D (5 bases). Germline V gene lookup returns CDR1 SQVTM and CDR2 ANQGSEA. Deletions cut 4 bases from V and 1 base from J, with 13 bases between. CDR3 length: 14 amino acids. CDR3 sequence reads: CSVVQGLRNTEAFF. CDR3 nucleotides: TGCAGCGTTGTCCAGGGTCTCCGGAACACTGAAGCTTTCTTT. The full variable domain, its missing parts supplied by reference TRBV29-1 and TRBJ1-1, is SAVISQKPSRDICQRGTSLTIQCQVDSQVTMMFWYRQQPGQSLTLIATANQGSEATYESGFVIDKFPISRPNLTFSTLTVSNMSPEDSSIYLCSVVQGLRNTEAFFGQGTRLTVV.

This clone was seen a handful of times. The V call is TRBV7-9, the J call TRBJ2-7, with D possibly being TRBD1 (5 bases). Germline CDR1 and CDR2: SEHNR and FQNEAQ (reference sequence). This CDR3 has 16 residues. With 1 base removed from V and 6 bases from J, the gap between germline ends came to 19 bases. The CDR3 nucleotides are TGTGCCAGCAGCTTAGGTGTGTTGGCAGGGTTTACCGAGCAGTACTTC. It is translated as CASSLGVLAGFTEQYF.

The chain's CDR3 is CAWRGGGDTQYF. In nucleotides, the CDR3 is TGTGCCTGGAGGGGAGGGGGGGATACGCAGTATTTT. J is TRBJ2-3 and V is TRBV30; TRBD2 is a possible D gene (7 bases). The CDR3 length is 12 residues. The germline V gene encodes CDR1 GTSNPN and CDR2 SVGIG (reference sequence). The V and J ends lost 3 bases and 6 bases respectively, with 10 bases between them.

J is TRBJ1-4 and V is TRBV27; D is unresolved. Germline CDR1 reads MNHEY; CDR2 reads SMNVEV (reference sequence). Trimming took off 0 bases at V and 0 bases at J, with 11 bases between the two ends. There are 17 residues in the CDR3. Here the CDR3 reads CASSLSQDYATNEKLFF. The CDR3 DNA is TGTGCCAGCAGTTTATCCCAGGACTATGCAACTAATGAAAAACTGTTTTTT.

The rearrangement uses TRBV6-5 and TRBJ2-7; TRBD1 is a possible D gene (5 bases). The CDR3 extends over 13 amino acids. The ends were cut back, 8 bases at V and 3 bases at J, with 14 bases in the middle. Germline V gene lookup returns CDR1 MNHEY and CDR2 SVGAGI. CDR3 amino acids: CASGSGYFYEQYF. CDR3 coding DNA: TGTGCCAGCGGTTCAGGGTATTTCTACGAGCAGTACTTC.

This clone was picked up one time. At one boundary the junction diverges from the germline segment, which might be a read error. This chain joins TRBV9 and TRBJ2-1, with 11 positions matching TRBD2. CDR1 and CDR2 from the germline V gene are SGDLS and YYNGEE. The CDR3 sequence is 15 residues long. CDR3 DNA sequence: TGTGCCAGCAGCGTAGAAACTAGCGGGAGTGGTAGGTTGCTCTTC. It encodes CASSVETSGSGRLLF.

The chain links TRBV15 to TRBJ1-5, with D possibly matching TRBD1 (5 bases). The CDR3 runs 14 residues. Per the germline V gene, CDR1 is LNHNV and CDR2 is YYDKDF (reference sequence). V lost 2 bases and J 6 bases, leaving 11 bases between the germline ends. The DNA of the CDR3 is TGTGCCACCAGCAGACAGGGCCGTCGTCAGCCCCAGCATTTT. It specifies CATSRQGRRQPQHF.